The 27 T cell receptor beta chains given below trace back to one sample, sequenced in a study of blood T cell repertoires in COVID-19. TCRdb's table, derived via immunoSEQ multiplex PCR, lists solely in-frame clones and lacks some. The sample gives a few hundred thousand clones, around 93% of which show up once; more than 1% is in the top ten. What was sequenced was PBMCs or T cells enriched from blood (not recorded which). Every receptor here comes from a human donor in a cohort exposed to, infected with or recovered from COVID-19 (not recorded which). The donor label of this sample is uncertain.

This rearrangement joins TRBV5-4 to TRBJ1-1, with no clear D. Germline CDR1 is SGHNT and CDR2 is YYREEE (reference sequence). V lost 4 bases to trimming and J lost 4 bases, with 14 bases between them. There are 14 residues in the CDR3. Written as DNA, the CDR3 is TGTGCCAGCAGCCCGGAGGAGCCCGGCACTGAAGCTTTCTTT. Protein sequence: CASSPEEPGTEAFF.

The V call is TRBV7-6, the J call TRBJ2-1; TRBD1 is a possible D gene (5 bases). CDR1 and CDR2 (germline): SGHVS, FNYEAQ. There are 14 residues in the CDR3. V was trimmed by 4 bases and J by 6 bases, leaving 13 bases between them. CDR3: CASSSAGLGNEQFF. CDR3 coding DNA: TGTGCCAGCAGCTCCGCAGGGTTGGGCAATGAGCAGTTCTTC.

The chain employs TRBV30 and TRBJ2-3; tentatively, D is TRBD1 (7 bases). The V end was cut by 1 base, the J end by 5 bases, with 16 bases between. Germline CDR1 and CDR2: GTSNPN and SVGIG (reference sequence). The length of the CDR3 is 15 residues. CDR3 bases: TGTGCCTGGAGTGCGGGGGAACAGGGGTTAGATACGCAGTATTTT. Protein sequence: CAWSAGEQGLDTQYF. The full variable domain, rest sourced from reference TRBV30 and TRBJ2-3, is SQTIHQWPATLVQPVGSPLSLECTVEGTSNPNLYWYRQAAGRGLQLLFYSVGIGQISSEVPQNLSASRPQDRQFILSSKKLLLSDSGFYLCAWSAGEQGLDTQYFGPGTRLTVL.

This chain uses TRBV5-4 with TRBJ1-2; TRBD1 is a possible D gene (5 bases). The V end was cut by 1 base, the J end by 4 bases, with 14 bases between. Germline CDR1 SGHNT, CDR2 YYREEE (reference sequence). This CDR3 is 15 amino acids long. CDR3 sequence reads: CASSLPQVNTYGYTF. For the CDR3, the DNA is TGTGCCAGCAGCTTGCCACAGGTTAACACCTATGGCTACACCTTC.

The rearrangement links TRBV4-1 to TRBJ2-7; 8 nucleotides match TRBD1. The ends lost 1 base at V and 7 bases at J; junction bases unmatched: 9. CDR1 MGHRA and CDR2 YSYEKL come from the germline V gene. The CDR3 runs to 15 residues. CDR3 coding DNA: TGCGCCAGCAGCCAAGTTCAGGGGGCCCGGTGGGAGCAGTACTTC. It specifies CASSQVQGARWEQYF.

This clone was counted a single time. The V and J genes are TRBV7-9 and TRBJ1-2, with 7 bases lining up with TRBD1. CDR1 and CDR2 (germline): SEHNR, FQNEAQ (reference sequence). V lost 5 bases, J lost 0 bases, and 6 bases stayed unmatched. The CDR3 sequence is 15 residues long. The CDR3 spells CASSPTTGPNYGYTF. DNA of the CDR3: TGTGCCAGCAGCCCTACGACAGGGCCTAACTATGGCTACACCTTC.

The genes are TRBV19 and TRBJ2-3, with 7 bases lining up with TRBD2. Germline CDR1 LNHDA, CDR2 SQIVND (reference sequence). The CDR3 consists of 16 residues. V shed 1 base, J shed 5 bases, and the junction held 9 bases outside the gene matches. The CDR3 loop is CASSIVGAGGGDTQYF. The CDR3 region has the DNA TGTGCCAGTAGTATAGTCGGCGCCGGCGGGGGAGATACGCAGTATTTT.

V gene TRBV3-1 (or the pseudogene TRBV3-2) combines with J gene TRBJ2-7, with 8 nucleotides matching TRBD2. This CDR3 spans 15 amino acids. The V gene end was trimmed by 1 base and the J gene end by 3 bases; junction bases not matched to a gene: 5. The germline V gene encodes CDR1 LGHDT and CDR2 YNNKEL (reference sequence). The DNA for the CDR3 is TGTGCCAGCAGCCAAGCGGGGGGGGCCCTCTACGAGCAGTACTTC. Translation: CASSQAGGALYEQYF.

The rearrangement joins TRBV11-2 to TRBJ2-7; the D gene is possibly TRBD1 (6 bases). CDR1 SGHAT and CDR2 FQNNGV come from the germline V gene. The CDR3 consists of 14 residues. The V and J ends lost 3 bases and 2 bases respectively, with 11 bases between them. The CDR3 reads CASSLGARTYEQYF. The CDR3 DNA follows: TGTGCCAGCAGCTTGGGGGCCCGTACCTACGAGCAGTACTTC.

This clone was seen once. This chain joins TRBV9 and TRBJ2-7; a possible D gene is TRBD2 (5 bases). The CDR3 extends over 15 amino acids. Germline V gene data show CDR1 as SGDLS and CDR2 as YYNGEE. V was clipped by 3 bases and J by 2 bases, with 15 bases between them. CDR3 nucleotides: TGTGCCAGCAGCGGGACGGGATCGCTCCCCTACGAGCAGTACTTC. Amino acids: CASSGTGSLPYEQYF.

The chain carries TRBV2 and TRBJ2-7; no reliable D call. In germline, CDR1 is SNHLY, CDR2 FYNNEI. The CDR3 runs to 13 residues. Trimming cost V 4 bases and J 1 base, with 8 bases left between them. CDR3 in amino acids: CASSVYGSYEQYF. CDR3 in DNA: TGTGCCAGCAGTGTCTACGGTTCCTACGAGCAGTACTTC.

The chain links TRBV4-1 to TRBJ1-6; D is undetermined. Trimming pared 1 base from V and 0 bases from J, leaving 7 bases between. The CDR3 has 16 amino acids. Germline V gives CDR1 MGHRA, CDR2 YSYEKL. CDR3 loop: CASSQGSSSYNSPLHF. The CDR3 DNA sequence: TGCGCCAGCAGCCAAGGCTCGAGCTCCTATAATTCACCCCTCCACTTT.

The chain combines TRBV7-5 with TRBJ2-3; the tabulated D call, TRBD2, remains unverified against the DNA. TRBV7-5 is a known pseudogene. The CDR3 length is 16 residues. CDR3 loop: CARSHELAASTDTQYF. CDR3 sequence (DNA): TGTGCCAGAAGCCACGAGCTAGCGGCCAGCACAGATACGCAGTATTTT.

J is TRBJ1-6 and V is TRBV11-2, with no clear D. CDR1 and CDR2 (germline): SGHAT, FQNNGV. V was cut by 0 bases and J by 7 bases, with 10 bases left in between. CDR3 size: 15 residues. CDR3 residues: CASSLEPGINSPLHF. CDR3 DNA sequence: TGTGCCAGCAGCTTAGAACCGGGGATCAATTCACCCCTCCACTTT.

In regard to this clone: The junction shows a germline mismatch at one end, possibly a read error. The genes are TRBV19 and TRBJ1-4; no clear D. Germline V gene lookup returns CDR1 LNHDA and CDR2 SQIVND (reference sequence). The CDR3 runs 12 residues. The DNA of the CDR3 is TGTGCCAGTAGTACACTAGACGGATACCCTCGATTT. Translated, it gives CASSTLDGYPRF.

This chain links TRBV5-6 with TRBJ2-6, with D tentatively TRBD2 (6 bases). The CDR3 covers 15 residues. V was cut by 4 bases and J by 3 bases, with 11 bases left in between. The germline gives CDR1 SGHDT, CDR2 YYEEEE. The CDR3 bases are TGTGCCAGCAGCAGGAGGGTGGATGGGGCCAACGTCCTGACTTTC. It is translated as CASSRRVDGANVLTF.

This clone was seen only once. The chain employs TRBV3-1 (or the pseudogene TRBV3-2) and TRBJ2-3; 15 nucleotides match TRBD2. Germline V gene sequence: CDR1 LGHDT, CDR2 YNNKEL (reference sequence). The CDR3 runs 20 residues. The V and J ends lost 6 bases and 5 bases, in that order; junction bases with no gene match: 18. CDR3 amino acids: CASSRFAPGLAGGTVDTQYF. In DNA, the CDR3 is TGTGCCAGCAGTCGTTTCGCCCCGGGACTAGCGGGGGGAACGGTAGATACGCAGTATTTT.

This sequence joins TRBV27 and TRBJ2-1, with no clear D. Trimming left V 6 bases short and J 3 bases short, with 9 bases between. CDR3 size: 13 residues. Germline V CDR1 and CDR2: MNHEY, SMNVEV (reference sequence). The CDR3 DNA reads TGTGCCAGCAGGCCCGCAGACTACAATGAGCAGTTCTTC. Its translation: CASRPADYNEQFF.

V and J are TRBV29-1 and TRBJ1-2; D is ambiguous. CDR1 is SQVTM, CDR2 ANQGSEA, per germline. The V end was cut by 4 bases, the J end by 6 bases, with 9 bases between. This CDR3 comprises 11 residues. Written as DNA, the CDR3 is TGCAGCGTTGGCCAGGTGAATGGCTACACCTTC. Its protein product is CSVGQVNGYTF.

The V and J genes are TRBV6-5 and TRBJ1-2; D is perhaps TRBD1 (6 bases). Germline V gene lookup returns CDR1 MNHEY and CDR2 SVGAGI. The CDR3 covers 16 residues. V lost 4 bases and J 7 bases, leaving 22 bases between the germline ends. The CDR3 sequence: CASSFTDGAGEGGYTF. The CDR3 coding sequence is TGTGCCAGCAGTTTTACCGACGGGGCAGGGGAAGGTGGCTACACCTTC.

CDR3 sequence: CASSFPVAGNTIYF. The CDR3 nucleotides read TGTGCCAGCAGCTTTCCGGTTGCTGGAAACACCATATATTTT. V usage is TRBV11-2 and J usage is TRBJ1-3; D not resolved. Germline CDR1 SGHAT, CDR2 FQNNGV. The CDR3 covers 14 residues. Trimming shortened V by 3 bases and J by 2 bases, and 8 bases separated the two germline ends.

DNA for the CDR3: TGTGCCAGCAGTAACCAGGCTTCCTACGAGCAGTACTTC. The encoded protein is CASSNQASYEQYF. V gene TRBV6-2 or TRBV6-3 combines with J gene TRBJ2-7; D is ambiguous. CDR3 size: 13 residues. The germline V gene has CDR1 MNHEY and CDR2 SVGEGT. V lost 5 bases and J 1 base, leaving 9 bases between the germline ends.

The rearrangement uses TRBV19 and TRBJ2-7; 7 bases align to TRBD1. V shed 0 bases and J 2 bases; nucleotides not matched to a gene: 4. The CDR3 extends over 15 amino acids. The germline V gene encodes CDR1 LNHDA and CDR2 SQIVND (reference sequence). In DNA, the CDR3 is TGTGCCAGTAGTATAGAACAGGGGCCCACCTACGAGCAGTACTTC. This translates into CASSIEQGPTYEQYF.

The chain couples TRBV29-1 to TRBJ2-3; 8 bases align to TRBD1. J lost 4 bases, V lost 5 bases, and 5 bases had no gene match. Germline V lookup: CDR1 SQVTM, CDR2 ANQGSEA. There are 13 residues in the CDR3. The CDR3 loop reads CSVSTGVSDTQYF. The CDR3 bases are TGCAGCGTTTCGACAGGGGTTTCAGATACGCAGTATTTT.

CDR3 sequence reads: CASSPQGQPQHF. The CDR3 DNA reads TGTGCCAGTAGTCCCCAGGGTCAGCCCCAGCATTTT. This chain uses TRBV19 with TRBJ1-5; D possibly corresponds to TRBD1 (5 bases). Germline CDR1 LNHDA, CDR2 SQIVND (reference sequence). The ends were cut back, 5 bases at V and 6 bases at J, with 8 bases in the middle. CDR3 length: 12 residues.

This clone has more than one count but fewer than ten. The chain employs TRBV15 and TRBJ2-3; TRBD2 matches 12 bases. Per the germline V gene, CDR1 is LNHNV and CDR2 is YYDKDF (reference sequence). CDR3 size: 16 residues. The ends lost 5 bases at V and 6 bases at J; junction bases unmatched: 9. CDR3 sequence reads: CATSGPSGGVPDTQYF. CDR3 nucleotides: TGTGCCACCAGCGGACCTAGCGGGGGGGTTCCGGATACGCAGTATTTT.

This clone was observed a few times. V is TRBV6-1 and J is TRBJ2-3, with 9 nucleotides matching TRBD2. The CDR3 is 15 residues long. With 3 bases clipped from V and 6 bases from J, the junction kept 7 bases outside the gene matches. CDR1 MNHNS and CDR2 SASEGT come from the germline V gene. The CDR3 nucleotides read TGTGCCAGCAGTGAGTTAGCGGGGGCAGGGGATACGCAGTATTTT. Protein product: CASSELAGAGDTQYF.